This T cell receptor (beta chain) was profiled in a study of TIL therapy for anti-PD-1-resistant metastatic lung cancer. Study at large: By whole-exome sequencing, median non-synonymous tumor mutation burden was around 1.4 mutations per megabase. Study results and caveats: This highly selected cohort may not generalize to typical lung cancer patients.

With regard to this clone: Its antigen remains unknown.

The libraries were made with immunoSEQ v3. Only in-frame clones appear in the TCRdb table, and some are missing; sequencing was by immunoSEQ multiplex PCR. The table lists roughly 58,000 clones, around four fifths of them singletons, with roughly 3% in the top ten. The time point: pre-treatment sample, taken before nivolumab and TIL therapy. This material consisted of blood, taken at baseline. This sequence originates from a person aged 25-80 years with non-small cell lung cancer.

CDR3 protein: CASRRLPNTGELFF. CDR3 coding DNA: TGTGCCAGTAGGAGGTTACCGAACACCGGGGAGCTGTTTTTT. The rearrangement uses TRBV19 and TRBJ2-2; D is unresolved. Germline V gene sequence: CDR1 LNHDA, CDR2 SQIVND (reference sequence). The CDR3 covers 14 residues. V lost 6 bases, J lost 0 bases, and 8 bases lay in between.